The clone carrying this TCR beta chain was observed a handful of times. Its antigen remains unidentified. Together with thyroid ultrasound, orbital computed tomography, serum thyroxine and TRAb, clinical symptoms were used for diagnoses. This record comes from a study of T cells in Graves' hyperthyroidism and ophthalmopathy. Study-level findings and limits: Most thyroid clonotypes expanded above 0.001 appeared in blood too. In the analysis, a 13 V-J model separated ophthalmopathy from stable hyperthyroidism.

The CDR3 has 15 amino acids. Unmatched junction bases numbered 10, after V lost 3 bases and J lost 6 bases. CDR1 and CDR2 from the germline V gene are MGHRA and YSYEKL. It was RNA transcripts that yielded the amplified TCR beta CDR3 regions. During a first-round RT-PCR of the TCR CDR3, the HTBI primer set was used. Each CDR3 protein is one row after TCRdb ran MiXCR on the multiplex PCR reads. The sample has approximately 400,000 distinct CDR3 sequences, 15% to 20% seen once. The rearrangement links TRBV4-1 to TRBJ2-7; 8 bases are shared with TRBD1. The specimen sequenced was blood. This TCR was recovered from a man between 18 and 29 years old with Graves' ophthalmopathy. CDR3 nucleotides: TGCGCCAGCAGCCATACCCCCGGACAGGGTCGCGAGCAGTACTTC. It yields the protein CASSHTPGQGREQYF.